This T cell receptor (beta chain) was sequenced for a study of Tregs in tolerant kidney transplant recipients. This table comes from immunoSEQ multiplex PCR, and its TCRdb copy is limited to in-frame clones, with some not included. The sample lists some 100,000 clones, about 90% occurring once. Germline V gene sequence: CDR1 SQVTM, CDR2 ANQGSEA. Trimming shortened V by 2 bases and J by 2 bases, and 18 bases separated the two germline ends. CDR3 length: 16 residues. Thawed PBMCs were FACS-sorted into unstimulated CD4+CD25+CD127- regulatory T cells, CD4+CD25- non-regulatory cells, CD4 and CD8 cells. The chain combines TRBV29-1 with TRBJ1-2, with a possible D match to TRBD1 (5 bases). Sequencing used CD4+ T cells from blood. This TCR came from a human donor in good health. The CDR3 loop reads CSVERGTVGVNYGYTF. The CDR3 DNA reads TGCAGCGTTGAAAGGGGAACAGTAGGCGTCAACTATGGCTACACCTTC. Complete variable domain (other parts from reference TRBV29-1 and TRBJ1-2): SAVISQKPSRDICQRGTSLTIQCQVDSQVTMMFWYRQQPGQSLTLIATANQGSEATYESGFVIDKFPISRPNLTFSTLTVSNMSPEDSSIYLCSVERGTVGVNYGYTFGSGTRLTVV.